One sample yielded the 8 T cell receptor beta chains listed below, sequenced in a study of T-cell reconstitution after alpha-beta-depleted transplantation in children. Using unique molecular identifiers, the investigators prepared the TCRbeta library. Via MiXCR, TCRdb re-called the PCR reads, giving one row per CDR3 protein. Of about 110,000 distinct CDR3 sequences listed, under 30% are singletons. Sequenced here: PBMCs, mostly from graft donor cells, sampled 180 days after TCRalphabeta/CD19-depleted stem cell transplant. These receptors came from a male patient between 2 and 15 years old who had a stem cell transplant for chronic granulomatous disease, so the T cells may come from the graft donor.

This clonotype was found many times. V and J are TRBV7-2 and TRBJ2-7; D is unresolved. The CDR3 sequence is 13 residues long. Trimming took off 1 base at V and 5 bases at J, with 9 bases between the two ends. CDR1 is SGHTA and CDR2 is FQGNSA in the germline V gene. This CDR3 is CASSLVRSNEQYF. CDR3 bases: TGTGCCAGCAGCTTAGTCAGGAGTAACGAGCAGTACTTC.

This chain uses TRBV19 with TRBJ2-1, with 7 bases matching TRBD2. The germline CDR1 and CDR2 sequences are LNHDA and SQIVND (reference sequence). After removal of 6 bases from V and 0 bases from J, the junction contained 8 bases not matched to a gene. This CDR3 contains 16 residues. CDR3 protein: CASRSSSGLSYNEQFF. CDR3 nucleotides: TGTGCCAGTAGGTCTTCTAGCGGCCTCTCCTACAATGAGCAGTTCTTC.

As for this clonotype: A much larger clone lies one base from this, so it may be a read error. This rearrangement joins TRBV29-1 to TRBJ2-7; 13 bases match TRBD2. This CDR3 comprises 16 residues. CDR1 SQVTM and CDR2 ANQGSEA come from the germline V gene. J gave up 6 bases and V 3 bases, and 11 bases lay outside the gene matches. CDR3: CSVDMALAGGPVEQYF. The CDR3 nucleotides are TGCAGCGTTGATATGGCACTAGCGGGAGGGCCAGTCGAGCAGTACTTC.

The chain has TRBV28 and TRBJ1-5; the D gene is possibly TRBD1 (5 bases). Trimming left V 6 bases short and J 5 bases short, with 17 bases between. Germline CDR1 is MDHEN and CDR2 is SYDVKM. CDR3 length: 15 residues. This CDR3 reads CASRTTGPRYQPQHF. The CDR3 bases are TGTGCCAGCAGGACCACGGGACCCCGATATCAGCCCCAGCATTTT.

This chain uses TRBV7-3 with TRBJ2-7, with 8 bases that match TRBD2. The CDR3 is 13 amino acids. After removal of 5 bases from V and 6 bases from J, the junction contained 6 bases not matched to a gene. Per germline, CDR1 SGHTA and CDR2 FQGTGA. This CDR3 reads CASSNGLAGEQYF. For the CDR3, the DNA is TGTGCCAGCAGCAATGGACTAGCTGGCGAGCAGTACTTC.

This clonotype has a count of ten or more. V gene TRBV7-9 combines with J gene TRBJ1-3; no clear D gene. V lost 0 bases to trimming and J lost 1 base, with 4 bases between them. The CDR3 extends over 14 amino acids. Per germline, CDR1 SEHNR and CDR2 FQNEAQ (reference sequence). In DNA, the CDR3 is TGTGCCAGCAGCTTAGCGGAATCTGGAAACACCATATATTTT. Protein sequence: CASSLAESGNTIYF. Full variable domain (missing parts from reference TRBV7-9 and TRBJ1-3): DTGVSQNPRHKITKRGQNVTFRCDPISEHNRLYWYRQTLGQGPEFLTYFQNEAQLEKSRLLSDRFSAERPKGSFSTLEIQRTEQGDSAMYLCASSLAESGNTIYFGEGSWLTVV.

This clonotype was seen ten or more times. The gene calls are TRBV10-3 and TRBJ2-1; D tentatively reads TRBD1 or TRBD2 (5 bases each). The CDR3 runs 14 residues. Germline V gene lookup returns CDR1 ENHRY and CDR2 SYGVKD. Trimming removed 4 bases at V and 2 bases at J, with 9 bases between. The CDR3 DNA reads as TGTGCCATCAGTGGAGGGGCAGCCTACAATGAGCAGTTCTTC. As protein: CAISGGAAYNEQFF.

V and J are TRBV5-6 and TRBJ2-3; D not certain. Germline values: CDR1 SGHDT, CDR2 YYEEEE. The V and J ends lost 2 bases and 7 bases respectively, with 8 bases between them. The CDR3 has 12 amino acids. CDR3 in amino acids: CASSFGQNTQYF. CDR3 DNA sequence: TGTGCCAGCAGCTTCGGGCAGAATACGCAGTATTTT.